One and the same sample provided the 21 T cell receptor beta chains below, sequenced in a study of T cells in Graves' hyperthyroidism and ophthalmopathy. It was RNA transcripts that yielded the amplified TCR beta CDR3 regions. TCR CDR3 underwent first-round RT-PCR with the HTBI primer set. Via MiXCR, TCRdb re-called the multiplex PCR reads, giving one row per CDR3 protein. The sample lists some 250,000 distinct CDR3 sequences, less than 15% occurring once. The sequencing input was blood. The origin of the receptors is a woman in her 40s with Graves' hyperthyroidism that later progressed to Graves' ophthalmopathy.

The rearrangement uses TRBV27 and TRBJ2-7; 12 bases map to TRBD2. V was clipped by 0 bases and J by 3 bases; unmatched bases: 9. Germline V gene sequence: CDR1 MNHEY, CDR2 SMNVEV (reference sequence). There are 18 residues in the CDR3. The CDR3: CASSLSPKTSGRVYEQYF. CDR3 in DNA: TGTGCCAGCAGTTTATCTCCCAAGACTAGCGGGAGAGTCTACGAGCAGTACTTC.

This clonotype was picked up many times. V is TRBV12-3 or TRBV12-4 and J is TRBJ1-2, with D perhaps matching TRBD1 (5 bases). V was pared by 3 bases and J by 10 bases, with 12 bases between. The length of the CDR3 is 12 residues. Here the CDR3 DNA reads TGTGCCAGCAGTTTCCGCCGGGACTACTACACCTTC. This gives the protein CASSFRRDYYTF.

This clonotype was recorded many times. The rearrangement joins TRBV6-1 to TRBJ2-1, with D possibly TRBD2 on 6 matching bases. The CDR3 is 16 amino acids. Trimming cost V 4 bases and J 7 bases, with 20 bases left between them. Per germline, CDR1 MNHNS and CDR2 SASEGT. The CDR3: CASSASKTSYPNEQFF. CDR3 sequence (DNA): TGTGCCAGCAGTGCATCTAAGACTAGTTACCCTAATGAGCAGTTCTTC.

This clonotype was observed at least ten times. The CDR3 sequence: CASSYVPAASGKDSTDTQYF. The CDR3 region has the DNA TGTGCCAGCAGTTACGTTCCCGCGGCTAGCGGAAAGGATAGCACAGATACGCAGTATTTT. The chain employs TRBV6-5 and TRBJ2-3; TRBD2 matches 7 bases. The CDR3 has 20 residues. J was trimmed by 0 bases and V by 2 bases; bases with no gene match: 17. CDR1 and CDR2 (germline): MNHEY, SVGAGI.

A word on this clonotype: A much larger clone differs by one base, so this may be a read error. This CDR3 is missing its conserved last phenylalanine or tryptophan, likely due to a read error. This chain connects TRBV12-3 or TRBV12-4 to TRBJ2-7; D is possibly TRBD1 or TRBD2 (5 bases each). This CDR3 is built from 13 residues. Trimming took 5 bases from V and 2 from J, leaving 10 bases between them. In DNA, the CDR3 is TGTGCCAGCAGTGGGACCTTGACCTACGAGCAGTACCTC. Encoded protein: CASSGTLTYEQYL.

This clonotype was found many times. CDR3 loop: CASRRSPSTDTQYF. DNA of the CDR3: TGTGCCAGCAGAAGGAGCCCTAGCACAGATACGCAGTATTTT. V and J are TRBV6-1 and TRBJ2-3; D gene ambiguous. The CDR3 spans 14 residues. V was clipped by 6 bases and J by 0 bases, with 10 bases between them. Germline V gives CDR1 MNHNS, CDR2 SASEGT.

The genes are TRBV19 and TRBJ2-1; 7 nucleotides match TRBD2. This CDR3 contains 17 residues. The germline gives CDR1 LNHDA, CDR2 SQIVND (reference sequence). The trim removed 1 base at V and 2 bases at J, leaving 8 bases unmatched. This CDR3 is CASSIGPTGGTYNEQFF. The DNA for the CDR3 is TGTGCCAGTAGTATAGGGCCTACCGGGGGGACCTACAATGAGCAGTTCTTC.

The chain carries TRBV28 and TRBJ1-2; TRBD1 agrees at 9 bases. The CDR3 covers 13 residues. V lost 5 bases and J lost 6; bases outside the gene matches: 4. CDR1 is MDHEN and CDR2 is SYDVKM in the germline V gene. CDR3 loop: CASSPGTGNGYTF. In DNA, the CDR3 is TGTGCCAGCAGTCCCGGGACAGGGAATGGCTACACCTTC.

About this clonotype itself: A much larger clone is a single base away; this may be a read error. The CDR3 DNA follows: TGTGCCAGCAGCTCCTATATAGACAGGGTCAATGAGCGGTTCTTC. Translating it yields CASSSYIDRVNERFF. The chain employs TRBV13 and TRBJ2-1, with TRBD1 identical over 7 bases. The CDR3 consists of 15 residues. From germline, CDR1 is PRHDT and CDR2 FYEKMQ (reference sequence).

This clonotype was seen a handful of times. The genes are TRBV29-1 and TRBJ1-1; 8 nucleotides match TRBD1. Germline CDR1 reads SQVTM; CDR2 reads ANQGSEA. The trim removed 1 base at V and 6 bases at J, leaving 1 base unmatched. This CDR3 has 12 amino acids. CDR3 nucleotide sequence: TGCAGCGTTGAAGTCAGGGGGCCTGAAGCTTTCTTT. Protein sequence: CSVEVRGPEAFF.

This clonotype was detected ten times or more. The CDR3 coding sequence is TGTGCCAGCAGGCCGACTACAGGGAGCACAGATACGCAGTATTTT. Residues: CASRPTTGSTDTQYF. This sequence joins TRBV12-3 or TRBV12-4 and TRBJ2-3, with D tentatively TRBD1 (6 bases). The CDR3 length is 15 residues. The V end was cut by 6 bases, the J end by 0 bases, with 13 bases between.

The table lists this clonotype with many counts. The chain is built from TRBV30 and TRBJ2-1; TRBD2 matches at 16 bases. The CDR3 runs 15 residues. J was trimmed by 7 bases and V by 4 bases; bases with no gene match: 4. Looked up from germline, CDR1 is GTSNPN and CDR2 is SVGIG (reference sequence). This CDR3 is CAWIQGLAGGNEQFF. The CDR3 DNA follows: TGTGCCTGGATCCAGGGACTAGCGGGAGGGAATGAGCAGTTCTTC. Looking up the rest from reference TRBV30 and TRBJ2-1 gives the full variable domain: SQTIHQWPATLVQPVGSPLSLECTVEGTSNPNLYWYRQAAGRGLQLLFYSVGIGQISSEVPQNLSASRPQDRQFILSSKKLLLSDSGFYLCAWIQGLAGGNEQFFGPGTRLTVL.

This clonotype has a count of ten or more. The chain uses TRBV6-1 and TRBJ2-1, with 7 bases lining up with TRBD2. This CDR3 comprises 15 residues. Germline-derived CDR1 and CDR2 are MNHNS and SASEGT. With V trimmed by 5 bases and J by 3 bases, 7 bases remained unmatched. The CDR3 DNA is TGTGCCAGCAGTTACGGTCTAGCGGTCTACAATGAGCAGTTCTTC. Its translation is CASSYGLAVYNEQFF.

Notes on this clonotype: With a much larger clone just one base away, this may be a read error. The CDR3 here is CASSSETGLKTQYF. The CDR3 nucleotides are TGTGCCAGCAGCTCCGAGACAGGGCTGAAGACCCAGTACTTC. The J gene is TRBJ2-5, the V gene TRBV11-2, with 7 bases identical to TRBD1. Germline V gene lookup returns CDR1 SGHAT and CDR2 FQNNGV. The length of the CDR3 is 14 residues. V gave up 4 bases and J gave up 6 bases; unmatched junction bases: 8.

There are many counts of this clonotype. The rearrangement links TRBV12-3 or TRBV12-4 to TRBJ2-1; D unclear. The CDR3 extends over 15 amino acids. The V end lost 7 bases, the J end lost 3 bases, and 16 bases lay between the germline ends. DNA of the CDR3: TGTGCCAGCACTACCGTGATATTGGACTACAATGAGCAGTTCTTC. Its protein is CASTTVILDYNEQFF.

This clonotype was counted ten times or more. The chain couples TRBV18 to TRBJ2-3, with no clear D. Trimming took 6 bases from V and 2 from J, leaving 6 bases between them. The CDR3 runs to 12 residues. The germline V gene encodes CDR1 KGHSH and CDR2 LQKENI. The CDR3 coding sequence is TGTGCCAGCTCGCCAGCCACAGATACGCAGTATTTT. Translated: CASSPATDTQYF.

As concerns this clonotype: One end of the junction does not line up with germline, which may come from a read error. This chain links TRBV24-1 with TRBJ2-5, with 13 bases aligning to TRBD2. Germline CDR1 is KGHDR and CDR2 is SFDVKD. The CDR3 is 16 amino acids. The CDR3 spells CASSSGLAGRGETQYF. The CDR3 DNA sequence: TGTGCCAGCAGTTCGGGACTAGCGGGGAGAGGAGAGACCCAGTACTTC.

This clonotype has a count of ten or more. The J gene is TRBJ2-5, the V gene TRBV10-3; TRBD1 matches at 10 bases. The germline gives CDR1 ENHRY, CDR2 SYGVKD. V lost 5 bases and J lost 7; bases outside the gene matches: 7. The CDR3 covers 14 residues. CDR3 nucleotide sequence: TGTGCCATCAGTCCGGACAGGGGGAAATGGACCCAGTACTTC. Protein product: CAISPDRGKWTQYF.

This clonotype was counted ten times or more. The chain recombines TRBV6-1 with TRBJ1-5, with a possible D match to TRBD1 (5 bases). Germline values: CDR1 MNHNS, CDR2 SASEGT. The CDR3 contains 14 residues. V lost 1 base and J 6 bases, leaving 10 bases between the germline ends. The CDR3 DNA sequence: TGTGCCAGCAGTGAAGTCAGGGTTGGTCAGCCCCAGCATTTT. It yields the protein CASSEVRVGQPQHF.

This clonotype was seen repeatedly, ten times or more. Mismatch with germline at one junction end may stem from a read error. CDR3 nucleotides: TGTGTCAGCAGCCGGGCGAGCGTCTTCCCTTACAATGAGCAGTTCTTC. It encodes CVSSRASVFPYNEQFF. The chain uses TRBV7-3 and TRBJ2-1; D unresolved. The CDR3 extends over 16 amino acids. Per germline, CDR1 SGHTA and CDR2 FQGTGA. The whole variable domain, filled in from reference TRBV7-3 and TRBJ2-1, reads GAGVSQTPSNKVTEKGKYVELRCDPISGHTALYWYRQSLGQGPEFLIYFQGTGAADDSGLPNDRFFAVRPEGSVSTLKIQRTERGDSAVYLCVSSRASVFPYNEQFFGPGTRLTVL.

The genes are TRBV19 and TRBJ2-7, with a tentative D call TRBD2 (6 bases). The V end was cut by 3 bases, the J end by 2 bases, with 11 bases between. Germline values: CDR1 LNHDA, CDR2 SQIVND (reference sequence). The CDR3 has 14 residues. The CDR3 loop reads CASSIGGGPYEQYF. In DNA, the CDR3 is TGTGCCAGTAGTATCGGGGGAGGCCCCTACGAGCAGTACTTC.